This T cell receptor beta chain was sequenced for a study of CD8 T cells in ankylosing spondylitis. From the 5' RACE reads, TCRdb called clonotypes with MiXCR, one entry per CDR3 protein. The repertoire holds about 840,000 distinct CDR3 sequences, with about an eighth as singletons. This clonotype showed up many times. Its antigen is currently unknown. Germline lookup yields CDR1 SGHRS and CDR2 YFSETQ. With 4 bases clipped from V and 4 bases from J, the junction kept 1 base outside the gene matches. The CDR3 has 13 amino acids. Study-level findings and limits: A TCR beta motif made of about eight highly homologous variants seemed typical of ankylosing spondylitis blood.

Sequencing was carried out using blood, either unsorted or a sorted T cell fraction (not recorded which). V gene TRBV5-1 combines with J gene TRBJ2-1; 8 nucleotides line up with TRBD2. This receptor was obtained from a male donor with ankylosing spondylitis. The CDR3 here is CASSTGGYNEQFF. Here the CDR3 DNA reads TGCGCCAGCAGCACGGGAGGGTACAATGAGCAGTTCTTC.